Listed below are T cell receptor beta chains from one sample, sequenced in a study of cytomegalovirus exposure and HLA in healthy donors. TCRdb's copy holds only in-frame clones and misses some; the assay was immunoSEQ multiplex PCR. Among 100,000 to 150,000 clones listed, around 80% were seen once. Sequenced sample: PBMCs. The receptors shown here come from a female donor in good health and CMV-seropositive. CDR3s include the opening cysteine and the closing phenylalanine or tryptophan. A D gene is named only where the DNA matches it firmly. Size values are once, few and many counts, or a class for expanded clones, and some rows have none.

CASSPTSGPRREQFF	TGTGCCAGCAGCCCGACTAGCGGGCCGCGGCGAGAGCAGTTCTTC	TRBV11-2	TRBD2	TRBJ2-1	.
CASSPAGASNYEQYF	TGTGCCAGCAGCCCGGCGGGGGCGTCCAACTACGAGCAGTACTTC	TRBV5-4	.	TRBJ2-7	.
CASSFDTGGRHEQYF	TGTGCCAGCAGCTTTGATACAGGCGGGAGGCACGAGCAGTACTTC	TRBV7-9	TRBD2	TRBJ2-7	.
CASSQRKGAGENTEAFF	TGTGCCAGCAGCCAGCGGAAAGGGGCAGGAGAGAACACTGAAGCTTTCTTT	TRBV4-2	.	TRBJ1-1	once
CASSHDQGFGDEAFF	TGTGCCAGCTCGCACGATCAGGGGTTCGGGGATGAAGCTTTCTTT	TRBV18	.	TRBJ1-1	.
CASSFRTGGWGEAFF	TGTGCCAGCAGTTTCCGAACAGGGGGGTGGGGTGAAGCTTTCTTT	TRBV28	TRBD1	TRBJ1-1	.
CASSQELLMNTEAFF	TGTGCCAGCAGCCAAGAGTTGCTAATGAACACTGAAGCTTTCTTT	TRBV4-2	.	TRBJ1-1	once
CAWSVRGGFSSEQFF	TGTGCCTGGAGTGTACGCGGGGGGTTTTCGAGTGAGCAGTTCTTC	TRBV30	TRBD2	TRBJ2-1	few
CASSLGITEPWEGYTF	TGTGCCAGTAGTTTAGGGATCACGGAGCCGTGGGAGGGCTACACCTTC	TRBV19	.	TRBJ1-2	few
CASSLKDRAEQYF	TGTGCCAGCAGCCTAAAGGACAGGGCCGAGCAGTACTTC	TRBV5-4	TRBD1	TRBJ2-7	once
CASSIGRLAVYSSTDTQYF	TGTGCCAGTAGTATAGGGAGACTAGCGGTTTACTCTAGCACAGATACGCAGTATTTT	TRBV19	TRBD2	TRBJ2-3	few
CAISERQANQPQHF	TGTGCCATCAGTGAGAGGCAGGCCAATCAGCCCCAGCATTTT	TRBV10-3	.	TRBJ1-5	.
CASSLEQRNTEAFF	TGCGCCAGCAGCTTGGAACAGAGAAACACTGAAGCTTTCTTT	TRBV5-1	.	TRBJ1-1	once
CATSRVKGANTGELFF	TGTGCCACCAGCAGAGTAAAGGGGGCGAACACCGGGGAGCTGTTTTTT	TRBV15	.	TRBJ2-2	.
CASSASPPEQPQHF	TGTGCCAGCAGTGCTAGTCCTCCGGAGCAGCCCCAGCATTTT	TRBV2	.	TRBJ1-5	.
CASSLVAGGVTEAFF	TGTGCCAGCAGCTTAGTAGCAGGGGGCGTCACTGAAGCTTTCTTT	TRBV9	TRBD1	TRBJ1-1	.
CASSLGGGHNQPQHF	TGTGCCAGCAGCTTGGGAGGGGGACACAATCAGCCCCAGCATTTT	TRBV5-6	.	TRBJ1-5	.
CASSLSPGVNTEAFF	TGTGCCAGCAGCTTAAGCCCGGGGGTGAACACTGAAGCTTTCTTT	TRBV7-9	.	TRBJ1-1	.
CALTGGGNTEAFF	TGTGCCTTGACAGGGGGCGGGAACACTGAAGCTTTCTTT	TRBV30	TRBD1	TRBJ1-1	.
CATRAGMEVTEAFF	TGTGCCACCAGGGCAGGGATGGAAGTCACTGAAGCTTTCTTT	TRBV10-3	.	TRBJ1-1	once
CATSRDVSRGSEKLFF	TGTGCCACCAGCAGAGATGTATCGCGGGGGAGTGAAAAACTGTTTTTT	TRBV15	.	TRBJ1-4	.
CASSKGPGGRGEQFF	TGTGCCAGCAGCAAAGGGCCCGGGGGGCGCGGTGAGCAGTTCTTC	TRBV21-1	.	TRBJ2-1	.
CSVEEMSRGEQYF	TGCAGCGTTGAAGAAATGAGCAGAGGCGAGCAGTACTTC	TRBV29-1	.	TRBJ2-7	.
CAISESGAGGIWETQYF	TGTGCCATCAGTGAGTCAGGTGCGGGAGGTATCTGGGAGACCCAGTACTTC	TRBV10-3	TRBD2	TRBJ2-5	few
CASRPMGQGTGELFF	TGTGCCAGCAGACCCATGGGACAGGGGACCGGGGAGCTGTTTTTT	TRBV6-4	TRBD1	TRBJ2-2	.
CASSPPGQGQTGELFF	TGTGCCAGCAGCCCGCCGGGACAGGGGCAAACCGGGGAGCTGTTTTTT	TRBV7-9	TRBD1	TRBJ2-2	.
CASSLPTANTGELFF	TGTGCCAGCAGCTTACCCACTGCGAACACCGGGGAGCTGTTTTTT	TRBV5-4	.	TRBJ2-2	.
CAISAGGGRDGETQYF	TGTGCCATCAGTGCCGGGGGCGGGAGGGATGGAGAGACCCAGTACTTC	TRBV10-3	TRBD2	TRBJ2-5	.
CASSIGDRVATEAFF	TGTGCCAGCAGCATTGGGGACAGGGTTGCCACTGAAGCTTTCTTT	TRBV9	TRBD1	TRBJ1-1	few
CASKPARKTNEKLFF	TGTGCCAGCAAGCCCGCGCGGAAAACTAATGAAAAACTGTTTTTT	TRBV11-2	.	TRBJ1-4	.
CASSVGAGLTTNEKLFF	TGTGCCAGCAGCGTAGGGGCAGGACTTACAACTAATGAAAAACTGTTTTTT	TRBV9	.	TRBJ1-4	few
CASSFGGLAGNNEQFF	TGTGCCAGCAGCTTCGGTGGGCTAGCGGGGAACAATGAGCAGTTCTTC	TRBV7-9	TRBD2	TRBJ2-1	.
CASRASGSYEQYF	TGTGCCAGCAGAGCTAGCGGGAGTTACGAGCAGTACTTC	TRBV6-6	TRBD2	TRBJ2-7	few
CASSVPGGAGYTF	TGTGCCAGCAGCGTACCCGGGGGGGCGGGCTACACCTTC	TRBV7-9	.	TRBJ1-2	.
CASSSGGQGFFVDTQYF	TGTGCCAGTAGTAGTGGGGGACAGGGATTTTTTGTAGATACGCAGTATTTT	TRBV19	TRBD1	TRBJ2-3	few
CASSPESPGDEQYF	TGTGCCAGCTCACCGGAATCTCCAGGGGACGAGCAGTACTTC	TRBV18	.	TRBJ2-7	.
CASSIRASGSYEQYF	TGTGCCAGTAGTATTAGGGCTAGCGGGAGCTACGAGCAGTACTTC	TRBV19	TRBD2	TRBJ2-7	.
CASSYNRQGNSPLHF	TGTGCCAGCAGTTACAATCGACAGGGGAATTCACCCCTCCACTTT	TRBV6-5	TRBD1	TRBJ1-6	.
CASTGDPGTGGAPETQYF	TGTGCCAGCACAGGGGACCCCGGGACAGGGGGCGCCCCGGAGACCCAGTACTTC	TRBV28	TRBD1	TRBJ2-5	.
CASSHWGQLQETQYF	TGTGCCAGCAGCCACTGGGGACAGTTACAAGAGACCCAGTACTTC	TRBV4-2	TRBD1	TRBJ2-5	.
CASSGKVAGEQFF	TGTGCCAGCTCCGGGAAAGTAGCTGGCGAGCAGTTCTTC	TRBV18	.	TRBJ2-1	.
CASSQGGTGAEAFF	TGTGCCAGCAGCCAAGGCGGAACGGGGGCTGAAGCTTTCTTT	TRBV14	.	TRBJ1-1	.
CASGFFPNNYGYTF	TGTGCTAGTGGTTTTTTCCCCAATAACTATGGCTACACCTTC	TRBV12-5	.	TRBJ1-2	.
CASSLGLGQAAFF	TGTGCCAGCAGCTTAGGGCTCGGACAGGCGGCTTTCTTT	TRBV7-6	TRBD1	TRBJ1-1	.
CSVEYRDYGYTF	TGCAGCGTTGAATACAGGGACTATGGCTACACCTTC	TRBV29-1	.	TRBJ1-2	.
CASTWRGEAFF	TGTGCCAGCACCTGGCGGGGTGAAGCTTTCTTT	TRBV5-6	.	TRBJ1-1	few
CASSTFDAGSSYNEQFF	TGCGCCAGCAGTACCTTCGACGCGGGCAGCTCCTACAATGAGCAGTTCTTC	TRBV10-1	.	TRBJ2-1	.
CASGLAPGGYGYTF	TGTGCTAGTGGTTTGGCCCCGGGGGGCTATGGCTACACCTTC	TRBV12-5	.	TRBJ1-2	.
CASSTKTGGGNQPQHF	TGTGCCAGCAGTACCAAGACAGGGGGAGGGAATCAGCCCCAGCATTTT	TRBV2	TRBD1	TRBJ1-5	.
CASSDGTDTQYF	TGCGCCAGCAGTGACGGCACAGATACGCAGTATTTT	TRBV10-1	.	TRBJ2-3	.
CASSFLPHEQYF	TGTGCCAGCAGCTTTCTCCCTCACGAGCAGTACTTC	TRBV5-5	.	TRBJ2-7	.
CASLLTGPSYEQYF	TGTGCCAGCCTTCTGACAGGGCCCTCCTACGAGCAGTACTTC	TRBV6-1	TRBD1	TRBJ2-7	.
CASSDSGGAAEQFF	TGTGCCAGCAGCGATAGCGGGGGGGCCGCTGAGCAGTTCTTC	TRBV16	TRBD2	TRBJ2-1	.
CASSVEAYEKLFF	TGTGCCAGCAGTGTAGAAGCGTATGAAAAACTGTTTTTT	TRBV25-1	.	TRBJ1-4	.